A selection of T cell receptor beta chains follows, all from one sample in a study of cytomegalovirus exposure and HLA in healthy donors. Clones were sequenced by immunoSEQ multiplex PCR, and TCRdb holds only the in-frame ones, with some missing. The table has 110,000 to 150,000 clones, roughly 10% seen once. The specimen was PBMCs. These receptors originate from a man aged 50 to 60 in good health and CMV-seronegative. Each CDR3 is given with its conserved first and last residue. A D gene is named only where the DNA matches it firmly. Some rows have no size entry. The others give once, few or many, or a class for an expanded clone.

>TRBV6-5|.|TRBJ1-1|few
CASSYSSVGTEAFF
TGTGCCAGCAGTTACTCGAGCGTCGGGACTGAAGCTTTCTTT
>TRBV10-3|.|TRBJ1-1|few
CAIRTKTDNTEAFF
TGTGCCATCAGGACCAAGACAGATAACACTGAAGCTTTCTTT
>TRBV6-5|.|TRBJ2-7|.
CASSSLGATVYEQYF
TGTGCCAGCAGCTCCTTGGGGGCGACAGTCTACGAGCAGTACTTC
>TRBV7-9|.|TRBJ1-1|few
CASSLTRARNTEAFF
TGTGCCAGCAGCTTAACCCGAGCCCGGAACACTGAAGCTTTCTTT
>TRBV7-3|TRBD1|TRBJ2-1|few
CASSFQGTGPGNEQFF
TGTGCCAGCAGCTTCCAAGGGACAGGTCCAGGTAATGAGCAGTTCTTC
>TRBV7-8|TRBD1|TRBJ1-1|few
CASSSPARGLTEAFF
TGTGCCAGCAGCTCACCTGCTAGGGGGCTCACTGAAGCTTTCTTT
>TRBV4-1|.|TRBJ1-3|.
CASSQDRAGTGNTIYF
TGCGCCAGCAGCCAAGATCGAGCAGGCACTGGAAACACCATATATTTT
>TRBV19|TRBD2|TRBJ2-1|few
CASSITAGEVEGEQFF
TGTGCCAGTAGTATCACGGCGGGAGAGGTGGAGGGTGAGCAGTTCTTC
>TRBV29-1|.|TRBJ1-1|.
CSVARSMNTEAFF
TGCAGCGTTGCCAGATCCATGAACACTGAAGCTTTCTTT
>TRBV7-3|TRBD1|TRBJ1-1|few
CASSPRDRGQEGEAFF
TGTGCCAGCAGCCCGAGGGACAGGGGGCAGGAGGGTGAAGCTTTCTTT
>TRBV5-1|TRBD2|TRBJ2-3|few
CASSLWGTSGTDTQYF
TGCGCCAGCAGCTTGTGGGGGACTAGCGGCACAGATACGCAGTATTTT
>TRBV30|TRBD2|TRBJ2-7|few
CAPRRWRELFEQYF
TGTGCCCCCCGGCGGTGGCGGGAGCTTTTCGAGCAGTACTTC
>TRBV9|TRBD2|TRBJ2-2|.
CASGIAGNTGELFF
TGTGCCAGCGGTATAGCGGGAAACACCGGGGAGCTGTTTTTT
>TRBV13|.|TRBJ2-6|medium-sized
CASRPGDLSGANVLTF
TGTGCCAGCAGGCCAGGGGATCTCTCTGGGGCCAACGTCCTGACTTTC
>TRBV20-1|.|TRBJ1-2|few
CSARIGVGYTF
TGCAGTGCTAGAATAGGGGTGGGCTACACCTTC
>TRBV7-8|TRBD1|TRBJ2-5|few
CASSVRDRVQETQYF
TGTGCCAGCAGCGTCCGGGACAGGGTTCAAGAGACCCAGTACTTC
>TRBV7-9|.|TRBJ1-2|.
CASRGGQDYGYTF
TGTGCCAGTAGGGGGGGGCAGGACTATGGCTACACCTTC
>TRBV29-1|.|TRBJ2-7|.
CSVEGSVDYEQYF
TGCAGCGTTGAAGGGTCGGTTGATTACGAGCAGTACTTC
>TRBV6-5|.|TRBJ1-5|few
CASSKTTLGGPQHF
TGTGCCAGCAGCAAGACCACGCTAGGGGGGCCCCAGCATTTT
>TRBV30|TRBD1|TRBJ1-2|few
CAWSPGQGAYGYTF
TGTGCCTGGAGTCCGGGACAGGGGGCCTATGGCTACACCTTC
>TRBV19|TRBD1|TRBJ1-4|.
CASSFGTETTNEKLFF
TGTGCCAGTAGTTTTGGGACAGAAACAACTAATGAAAAACTGTTTTTT
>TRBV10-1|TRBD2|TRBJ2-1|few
CASSEGRGRHNEQFF
TGCGCCAGCAGTGAGGGGAGGGGTAGGCACAATGAGCAGTTCTTC
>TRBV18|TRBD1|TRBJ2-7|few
CASSSDRGGYEQYF
TGTGCCAGCTCAAGCGACAGGGGGGGCTACGAGCAGTACTTC
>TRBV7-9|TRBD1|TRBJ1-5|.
CASSPGDRGNQPQHF
TGTGCCAGCAGCCCCGGAGACAGGGGCAATCAGCCCCAGCATTTT
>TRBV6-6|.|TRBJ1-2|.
CASSVQGSGYTF
TGTGCCAGCAGTGTACAGGGTTCTGGCTACACCTTC
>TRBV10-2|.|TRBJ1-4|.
CASSEEGTTNEKLFF
TGCGCCAGCAGTGAGGAGGGAACAACTAATGAAAAACTGTTTTTT
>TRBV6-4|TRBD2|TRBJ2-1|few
CASSLSGDSYNEQFF
TGTGCCAGCAGCCTTAGCGGGGACTCCTACAATGAGCAGTTCTTC
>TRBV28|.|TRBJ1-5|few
CASSLPQGPRPQHF
TGTGCCAGCAGTTTGCCACAGGGTCCGCGACCCCAGCATTTT
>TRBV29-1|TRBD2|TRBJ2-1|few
CSVVAGAYNEQFF
TGCAGCGTTGTAGCGGGCGCCTACAATGAGCAGTTCTTC
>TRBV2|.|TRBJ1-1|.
CASSDRNTEAFF
TGTGCCAGCAGTGACAGGAACACTGAAGCTTTCTTT
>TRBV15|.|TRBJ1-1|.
CATSGVRQDHAEAFF
TGTGCCACCAGCGGGGTCCGACAGGATCACGCTGAAGCTTTCTTT
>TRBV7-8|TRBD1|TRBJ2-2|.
CASIIEGATGELFF
TGTGCCAGCATCATCGAGGGGGCAACCGGGGAGCTGTTTTTT
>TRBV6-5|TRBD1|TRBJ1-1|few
CASSRTGNTEAFF
TGTGCCAGCAGTAGGACAGGGAACACTGAAGCTTTCTTT
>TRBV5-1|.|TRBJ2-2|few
CASSLSSSAGTGELFF
TGCGCCAGCAGCTTATCCTCCTCGGCGGGCACCGGGGAGCTGTTTTTT
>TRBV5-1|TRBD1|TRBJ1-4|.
CASSLSRDRGDRNEKLFF
TGCGCCAGCAGCTTATCCCGGGACAGGGGTGATCGAAATGAAAAACTGTTTTTT
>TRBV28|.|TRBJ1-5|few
CASSFGGLNQPQHF
TGTGCCAGCAGTTTCGGGGGGCTCAATCAGCCCCAGCATTTT
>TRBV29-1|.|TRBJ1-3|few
CSGGGAGNTIYF
TGCAGCGGCGGGGGAGCTGGAAACACCATATATTTT
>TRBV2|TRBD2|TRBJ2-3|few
CASSEEGTSGRFTTQYF
TGTGCCAGCAGTGAAGAGGGGACTAGCGGGAGGTTTACTACGCAGTATTTT
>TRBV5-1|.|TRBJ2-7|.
CASTLRQGGFEQYF
TGCGCCAGCACCCTCCGACAGGGAGGTTTTGAGCAGTACTTC
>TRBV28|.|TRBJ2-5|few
CASSFTQNQETQYF
TGTGCCAGCAGTTTTACCCAGAACCAAGAGACCCAGTACTTC
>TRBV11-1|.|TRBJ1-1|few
CASSLPRSGRDTEAFF
TGTGCCAGCAGCTTACCAAGGTCGGGGAGGGACACTGAAGCTTTCTTT